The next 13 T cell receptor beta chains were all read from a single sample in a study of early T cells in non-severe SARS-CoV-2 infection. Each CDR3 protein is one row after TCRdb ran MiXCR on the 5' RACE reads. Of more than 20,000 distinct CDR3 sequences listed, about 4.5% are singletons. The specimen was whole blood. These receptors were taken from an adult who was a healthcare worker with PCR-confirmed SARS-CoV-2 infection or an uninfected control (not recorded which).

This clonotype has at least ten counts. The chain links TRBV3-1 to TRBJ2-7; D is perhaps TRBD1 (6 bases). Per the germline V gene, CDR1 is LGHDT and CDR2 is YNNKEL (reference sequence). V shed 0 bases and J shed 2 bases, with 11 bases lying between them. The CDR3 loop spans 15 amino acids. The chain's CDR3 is CASSQEAGTTYEQYF. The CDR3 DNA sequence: TGTGCCAGCAGCCAAGAGGCCGGGACAACCTACGAGCAGTACTTC.

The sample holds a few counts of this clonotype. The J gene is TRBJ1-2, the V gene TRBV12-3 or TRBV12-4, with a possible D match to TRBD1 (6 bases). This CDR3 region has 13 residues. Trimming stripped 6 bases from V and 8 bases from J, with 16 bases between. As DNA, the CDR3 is TGTGCCAGCAGACTTGCAGGGGCTGGGGGCTACACCTTC. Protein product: CASRLAGAGGYTF.

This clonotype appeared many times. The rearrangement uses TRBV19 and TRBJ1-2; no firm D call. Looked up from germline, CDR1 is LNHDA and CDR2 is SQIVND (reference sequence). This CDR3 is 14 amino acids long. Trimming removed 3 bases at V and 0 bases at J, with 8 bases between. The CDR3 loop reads CASSIGQANYGYTF. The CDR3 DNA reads TGTGCCAGTAGTATCGGCCAGGCTAACTATGGCTACACCTTC. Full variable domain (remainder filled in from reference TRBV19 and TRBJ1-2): DGGITQSPKYLFRKEGQNVTLSCEQNLNHDAMYWYRQDPGQGLRLIYYSQIVNDFQKGDIAEGYSVSREKKESFPLTVTSAQKNPTAFYLCASSIGQANYGYTFGSGTRLTVV.

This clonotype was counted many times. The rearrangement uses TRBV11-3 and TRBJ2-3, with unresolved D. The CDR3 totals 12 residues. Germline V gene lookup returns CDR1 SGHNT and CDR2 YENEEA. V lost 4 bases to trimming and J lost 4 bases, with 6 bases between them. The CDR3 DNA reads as TGTGCCAGCAGCTCCTATCCAGATACGCAGTATTTT. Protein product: CASSSYPDTQYF.

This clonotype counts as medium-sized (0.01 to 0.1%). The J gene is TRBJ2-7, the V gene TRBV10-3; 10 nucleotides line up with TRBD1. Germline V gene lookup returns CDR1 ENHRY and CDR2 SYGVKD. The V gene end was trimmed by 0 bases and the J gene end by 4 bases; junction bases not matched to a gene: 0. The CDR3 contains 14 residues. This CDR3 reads CAISESGQGYEQYF. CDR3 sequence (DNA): TGTGCCATCAGTGAGTCGGGACAGGGGTACGAGCAGTACTTC.

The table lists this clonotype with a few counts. The CDR3 protein is CASSLWGGETQYF. CDR3 nucleotides: TGTGCCAGCAGCTTATGGGGGGGAGAGACCCAGTACTTC. V gene TRBV11-2 combines with J gene TRBJ2-5; 7 nucleotides agree with TRBD2. CDR1 and CDR2 (germline): SGHAT, FQNNGV. The V gene end was trimmed by 2 bases and the J gene end by 4 bases; junction bases not matched to a gene: 1. The CDR3 is 13 amino acids. The whole variable domain, filled in from reference TRBV11-2 and TRBJ2-5, reads EAGVAQSPRYKIIEKRQSVAFWCNPISGHATLYWYQQILGQGPKLLIQFQNNGVVDDSQLPKDRFSAERLKGVDSTLKIQPAKLEDSAVYLCASSLWGGETQYFGPGTRLLVL.

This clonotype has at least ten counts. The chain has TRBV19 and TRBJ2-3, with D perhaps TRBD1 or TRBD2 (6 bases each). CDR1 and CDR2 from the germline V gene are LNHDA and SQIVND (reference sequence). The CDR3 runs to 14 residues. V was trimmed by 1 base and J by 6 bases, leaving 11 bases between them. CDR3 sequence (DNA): TGTGCCAGTAGTATAGGGCAGGGGAGGGATACGCAGTATTTT. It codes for CASSIGQGRDTQYF. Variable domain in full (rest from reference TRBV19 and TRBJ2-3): DGGITQSPKYLFRKEGQNVTLSCEQNLNHDAMYWYRQDPGQGLRLIYYSQIVNDFQKGDIAEGYSVSREKKESFPLTVTSAQKNPTAFYLCASSIGQGRDTQYFGPGTRLTVL.

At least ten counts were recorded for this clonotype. CDR3 DNA sequence: TGTGCCAGCAGCCCCGACCGGTCTAGCACAGATACGCAGTATTTT. Translated, it gives CASSPDRSSTDTQYF. The chain is built from TRBV7-3 and TRBJ2-3, with D hard to call. V shed 5 bases and J shed 0 bases, with 12 bases lying between them. Looked up from germline, CDR1 is SGHTA and CDR2 is FQGTGA. This CDR3 has 15 amino acids.

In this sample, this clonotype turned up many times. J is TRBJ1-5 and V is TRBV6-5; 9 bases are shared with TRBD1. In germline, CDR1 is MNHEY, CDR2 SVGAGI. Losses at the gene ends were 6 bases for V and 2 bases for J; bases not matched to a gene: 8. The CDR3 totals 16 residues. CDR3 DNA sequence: TGTGCCAGCAGCCGCATGACAGGGGGAGGCAATCAGCCCCAGCATTTT. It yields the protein CASSRMTGGGNQPQHF.

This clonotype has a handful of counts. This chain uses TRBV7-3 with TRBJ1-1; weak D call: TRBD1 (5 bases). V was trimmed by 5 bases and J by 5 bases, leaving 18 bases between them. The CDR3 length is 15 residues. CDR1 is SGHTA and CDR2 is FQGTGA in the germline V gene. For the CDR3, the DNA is TGTGCCAGCAGCCCGGTTGGGCAGGGAGAAACTGAAGCTTTCTTT. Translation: CASSPVGQGETEAFF. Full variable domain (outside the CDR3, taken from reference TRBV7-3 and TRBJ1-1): GAGVSQTPSNKVTEKGKYVELRCDPISGHTALYWYRQSLGQGPEFLIYFQGTGAADDSGLPNDRFFAVRPEGSVSTLKIQRTERGDSAVYLCASSPVGQGETEAFFGQGTRLTVV.

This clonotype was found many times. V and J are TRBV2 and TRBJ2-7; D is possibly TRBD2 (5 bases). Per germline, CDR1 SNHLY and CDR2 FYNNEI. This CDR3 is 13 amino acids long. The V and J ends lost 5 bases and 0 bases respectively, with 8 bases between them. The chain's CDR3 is CASSTRASYEQYF. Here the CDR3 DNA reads TGTGCCAGCAGTACTAGAGCCTCCTACGAGCAGTACTTC.

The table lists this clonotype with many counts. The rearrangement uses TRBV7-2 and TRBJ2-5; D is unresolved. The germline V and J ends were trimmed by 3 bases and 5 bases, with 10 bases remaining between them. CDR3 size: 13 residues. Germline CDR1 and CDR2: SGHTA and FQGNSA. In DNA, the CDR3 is TGTGCCAGCAGCTTCCTGGCGGTGGAGACCCAGTACTTC. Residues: CASSFLAVETQYF.

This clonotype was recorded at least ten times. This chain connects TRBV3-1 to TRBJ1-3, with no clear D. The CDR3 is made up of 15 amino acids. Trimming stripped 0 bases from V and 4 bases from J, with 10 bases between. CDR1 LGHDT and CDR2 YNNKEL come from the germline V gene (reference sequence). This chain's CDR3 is CASSQETEGGNTIYF. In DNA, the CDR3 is TGTGCCAGCAGCCAAGAAACCGAAGGAGGAAACACCATATATTTT.